The 21 T cell receptor beta chains in this list originate from one sample, sequenced in a study of graft-versus-host responses after intestinal transplantation. The repertoire was sequenced with immunoSEQ multiplex PCR; TCRdb's copy has only in-frame clones and lacks some. The profile shows 100,000 to 140,000 clones, 80% to 90% of them singletons. These receptors have no known antigen. This material consisted of unstimulated CD4+ T cells sorted from spleen or lymph node cells, taken before transplant. Receptors were obtained from a human donor who was the organ donor for an intestinal transplant.

The genes are TRBV6-6 and TRBJ1-5; D is possibly TRBD1 (6 bases). This CDR3 is built from 14 residues. CDR1 and CDR2 from the germline V gene are MNHNY and SVGAGI (reference sequence). Between the trimmed V and J ends, which lost 6 bases and 3 bases, there was a span of 12 bases. In nucleotides, the CDR3 is TGTGCCAGCAGGACAGGCAGACACAATCAGCCCCAGCATTTT. Protein: CASRTGRHNQPQHF.

This clone was found a few times. This chain uses TRBV10-3 with TRBJ1-1; D remains unclear. The ends were cut back, 3 bases at V and 0 bases at J, with 8 bases in the middle. There are 14 residues in the CDR3. Germline lookup yields CDR1 ENHRY and CDR2 SYGVKD. The CDR3 sequence is CAISEGYMNTEAFF. As DNA, the CDR3 is TGTGCCATCAGTGAAGGATATATGAACACTGAAGCTTTCTTT.

This clone appeared once. V usage is TRBV19 and J usage is TRBJ1-4, with unresolved D. The CDR3 has 14 residues. The germline V gene has CDR1 LNHDA and CDR2 SQIVND (reference sequence). Between the trimmed V and J ends, which lost 7 bases and 7 bases, there was a span of 16 bases. The CDR3 DNA is TGTGCCAGTAACACCCCCCGGGAAGGTGAAAAACTGTTTTTT. Translation gives CASNTPREGEKLFF.

The V gene is TRBV27, the J gene TRBJ2-7; D remains ambiguous. V was shortened by 1 base and J by 3 bases, with 13 bases between the two germline ends. Germline V lookup: CDR1 MNHEY, CDR2 SMNVEV (reference sequence). The CDR3 runs 15 residues. CDR3 sequence: CASSLYRLTGYEQYF. The CDR3 bases are TGTGCCAGCAGTTTATATCGCCTGACTGGCTACGAGCAGTACTTC.

This clone occurred a few times. CDR3 DNA sequence: TGTGCCAGTACCCCGGGTGGGTGGTCATCGAACACCGGGGAGCTGTTTTTT. Its protein product is CASTPGGWSSNTGELFF. The genes are TRBV19 and TRBJ2-2; no clear D. Looked up from germline, CDR1 is LNHDA and CDR2 is SQIVND (reference sequence). V lost 7 bases to trimming and J lost 0 bases, with 18 bases between them. This CDR3 comprises 17 residues.

The chain couples TRBV6-1 to TRBJ1-1; D remains ambiguous. The CDR3 contains 13 residues. The germline CDR1 and CDR2 sequences are MNHNS and SASEGT. Between the trimmed V and J ends, which lost 8 bases and 3 bases, there was a span of 13 bases. This chain's CDR3 is CASSPRVDTEAFF. Written as DNA, the CDR3 is TGTGCCAGCTCACCCCGCGTGGACACTGAAGCTTTCTTT.

In the case of this clone: The same CDR3 also results from other DNA sequences found in this sample. The V gene is TRBV19, the J gene TRBJ2-7; the D gene is possibly TRBD2 (6 bases). The V end lost 2 bases, the J end lost 3 bases, and 8 bases lay between the germline ends. Germline lookup yields CDR1 LNHDA and CDR2 SQIVND (reference sequence). The CDR3 runs 13 residues. CDR3 amino acids: CASSIQGGYEQYF. The CDR3 coding sequence is TGTGCCAGTAGTATACAGGGAGGCTACGAGCAGTACTTC.

The CDR3, as DNA: TGTGCCAGCAGCTTAGATCTGCTGAACACTGAAGCTTTCTTT. Protein: CASSLDLLNTEAFF. This chain uses TRBV11-3 with TRBJ1-1, with no clear D. Per the germline V gene, CDR1 is SGHNT and CDR2 is YENEEA. The CDR3 has 14 residues. V lost 0 bases, J lost 0 bases, and 5 bases lay in between.

The chain recombines TRBV2 with TRBJ1-2, with D possibly TRBD1 on 5 matching bases. Germline V gives CDR1 SNHLY, CDR2 FYNNEI. The length of the CDR3 is 15 residues. Trimming took off 3 bases at V and 3 bases at J, with 14 bases between the two ends. As DNA, the CDR3 is TGTGCCAGCAGTGACAGGGCATCTCCTGACTATGGCTACACCTTC. It translates to CASSDRASPDYGYTF.

This clone was seen only once. The chain carries TRBV5-1 and TRBJ2-7, with a possible D match to TRBD2 (6 bases). The germline V and J ends were trimmed by 2 bases and 2 bases, with 11 bases remaining between them. The CDR3 runs 14 residues. Germline V gene sequence: CDR1 SGHRS, CDR2 YFSETQ. This CDR3 reads CASSFGGRTYEQYF. CDR3 sequence (DNA): TGCGCCAGCAGCTTCGGGGGACGGACCTACGAGCAGTACTTC.

The chain combines TRBV30 with TRBJ1-1, with 8 bases fitting TRBD1. V shed 2 bases and J 4 bases; nucleotides not matched to a gene: 3. CDR3 size: 13 residues. Per the germline V gene, CDR1 is GTSNPN and CDR2 is SVGIG (reference sequence). CDR3 protein: CAWSSTGGTEAFF. The CDR3 DNA reads TGTGCCTGGAGTTCTACAGGGGGCACTGAAGCTTTCTTT.

The V and J genes are TRBV18 and TRBJ2-3; tentatively, D is TRBD1 (6 bases). The length of the CDR3 is 15 residues. Trimming cost V 1 base and J 2 bases, with 10 bases left between them. From germline, CDR1 is KGHSH and CDR2 LQKENI. For the CDR3, the DNA is TGTGCCAGCTCACCACTCCAGGGGACCACAGATACGCAGTATTTT. As protein: CASSPLQGTTDTQYF.

The V gene is TRBV27, the J gene TRBJ2-3, with 9 bases that match TRBD2. The CDR3 is made up of 16 amino acids. Germline values: CDR1 MNHEY, CDR2 SMNVEV (reference sequence). The J segment lost 7 bases and the V segment lost 6 bases, leaving 14 bases of the junction unmatched. This CDR3 reads CASRLEGLAGIHTQYF. The CDR3 DNA reads TGTGCCAGCAGACTTGAGGGACTAGCTGGTATCCATACGCAGTATTTT.

This chain connects TRBV4-1 to TRBJ1-2; TRBD1 is a possible D gene (5 bases). V lost 6 bases and J lost 5, with 16 bases in between. This CDR3 is built from 14 residues. CDR1 MGHRA and CDR2 YSYEKL come from the germline V gene. The CDR3 region has the DNA TGCGCCAGCAGGCATCCGGGGGGGAGATATGGCTACACCTTC. Protein: CASRHPGGRYGYTF.

The chain has TRBV5-1 and TRBJ1-6; D not resolved. Looked up from germline, CDR1 is SGHRS and CDR2 is YFSETQ. The CDR3 length is 15 residues. Trimming shortened V by 3 bases and J by 7 bases, and 14 bases separated the two germline ends. Here the CDR3 DNA reads TGCGCCAGCAGCTACGGAGATAGACCCAATTCACCCCTCCACTTT. Translation gives CASSYGDRPNSPLHF.

The chain joins TRBV28 to TRBJ2-5, with D perhaps matching TRBD2 (5 bases). The V and J ends lost 3 bases and 7 bases respectively, with 6 bases between them. Germline V CDR1 and CDR2: MDHEN, SYDVKM. The CDR3 covers 11 residues. Here the CDR3 DNA reads TGTGCCAGCAGTTTGAGGGCGACCCAGTACTTC. Encoded protein: CASSLRATQYF.

V is TRBV7-3 and J is TRBJ2-5, with TRBD2 as a possible D gene (6 bases). Per germline, CDR1 SGHTA and CDR2 FQGTGA. This CDR3 has 15 amino acids. Trimming took 1 base from V and 5 from J, leaving 14 bases between them. The CDR3, as DNA: TGTGCCAGCAGCTTAAGAGCCGGGAGCGGGGAGACCCAGTACTTC. This sequence encodes CASSLRAGSGETQYF. Supplemented by reference TRBV7-3 and TRBJ2-5, the full variable domain reads GAGVSQTPSNKVTEKGKYVELRCDPISGHTALYWYRQSLGQGPEFLIYFQGTGAADDSGLPNDRFFAVRPEGSVSTLKIQRTERGDSAVYLCASSLRAGSGETQYFGPGTRLLVL.

V usage is TRBV29-1 and J usage is TRBJ1-1; TRBD1 matches 7 bases. The CDR3 is 13 residues long. V dropped 7 bases and J dropped 2; count of bases not matched to a gene: 7. Germline V gene data show CDR1 as SQVTM and CDR2 as ANQGSEA. The CDR3 coding sequence is TGCAGCGCCCGGACAGGCCTTAACACTGAAGCTTTCTTT. This sequence encodes CSARTGLNTEAFF. The complete variable domain, with remaining parts taken from reference TRBV29-1 and TRBJ1-1, reads SAVISQKPSRDICQRGTSLTIQCQVDSQVTMMFWYRQQPGQSLTLIATANQGSEATYESGFVIDKFPISRPNLTFSTLTVSNMSPEDSSIYLCSARTGLNTEAFFGQGTRLTVV.

The chain links TRBV7-8 to TRBJ2-7; D uncertain. This CDR3 is built from 13 residues. V lost 5 bases, J lost 1 base, and 9 bases lay in between. Germline assignment: CDR1 SGHVS and CDR2 FQNEAQ. CDR3 nucleotides: TGTGCCAGCAGCCCTTATTATTCCTACGAGCAGTACTTC. It translates to CASSPYYSYEQYF. Looking up the rest from reference TRBV7-8 and TRBJ2-7 gives the full variable domain: GAGVSQSPRYKVAKRGQDVALRCDPISGHVSLFWYQQALGQGPEFLTYFQNEAQLDKSGLPSDRFFAERPEGSVSTLKIQRTQQEDSAVYLCASSPYYSYEQYFGPGTRLTVT.

This clone turned up a few times. V usage is TRBV27 and J usage is TRBJ2-7; D remains ambiguous. The V end was cut by 3 bases, the J end by 5 bases, with 11 bases between. The CDR3 is made up of 13 amino acids. Germline V lookup: CDR1 MNHEY, CDR2 SMNVEV (reference sequence). The DNA for the CDR3 is TGTGCCAGCAGTTTCTATGCAGACAACGAGCAGTACTTC. It encodes CASSFYADNEQYF.

This chain uses TRBV5-4 with TRBJ1-1; no clear D gene. The ends were cut back, 0 bases at V and 5 bases at J, with 11 bases in the middle. This CDR3 comprises 14 residues. Germline V gene data show CDR1 as SGHNT and CDR2 as YYREEE (reference sequence). The CDR3 sequence is CASSLVVGRTEAFF. The DNA of the CDR3 is TGTGCCAGCAGCTTGGTTGTCGGTCGAACTGAAGCTTTCTTT.